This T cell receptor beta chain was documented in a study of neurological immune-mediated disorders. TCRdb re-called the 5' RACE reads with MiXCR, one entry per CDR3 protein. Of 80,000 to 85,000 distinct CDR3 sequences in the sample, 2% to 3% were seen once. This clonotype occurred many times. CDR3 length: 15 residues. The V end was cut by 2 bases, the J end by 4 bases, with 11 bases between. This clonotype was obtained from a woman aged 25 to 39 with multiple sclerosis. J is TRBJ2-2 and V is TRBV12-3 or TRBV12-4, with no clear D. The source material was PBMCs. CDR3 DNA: TGTGCCAGCAGTTTACCCCAGACCAGCACCGGGGAGCTGTTTTTT. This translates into CASSLPQTSTGELFF.